This T cell receptor beta chain was documented in a study of blood T cell repertoires in COVID-19. Overall study context: The samples span acute and convalescent COVID-19 from the United States, Italy and Spain. The cDNA or gDNA used as material had been derived from T cells, B-cell-depleted T cells, or PBMCs.

Per the original data handling: Scientists estimated how many nucleated cells there were by amplifying reference gene primers. Produced via immunoSEQ multiplex PCR; TCRdb's table is partial and in-frame only. That table is the source of V, J and clone size, and D and trimming were worked out from the DNA. The sample has about 91,000 clones; around 90% are singletons. The length of the CDR3 is 14 residues. The germline V gene encodes CDR1 SGDLS and CDR2 YYNGEE. The germline V and J ends were trimmed by 1 base and 8 bases, with 15 bases remaining between them. The TCR was taken from a woman aged 80 or older with active COVID-19. The genes are TRBV9 and TRBJ1-2, with TRBD1 as a possible D gene (5 bases). Sequencing used peripheral blood. CDR3 DNA: TGTGCCAGCAGCGTAATGGGACTCGGGAAAGGCTACACCTTC. Encoded protein: CASSVMGLGKGYTF.